Each of the 20 T cell receptor beta chains below was sequenced from the same sample in a study of vaccination and CD4 T cells after COVID-19. Their antigens are not known. Stated treatment: roughly 10-day PBMC culture with coronavirus spike peptide pools or control peptides (ViraFEST assay). Sequencing of the DNA from cultured CD4+ T cells was carried out with the Oncomine TCR Beta short-read assay. Using its own MiXCR run on the PCR reads, TCRdb lists one record per CDR3 protein. The table shows more than 10,000 distinct CDR3 sequences, with under 80% occurring only once. The sequencing sample was made of CD4+ T cells from blood, cultured in vitro. These TCRs come from a human donor who had recovered from COVID-19.

The chain combines TRBV7-7 with TRBJ1-5; TRBD1 matches at 9 bases. The CDR3 runs to 15 residues. Losses at the gene ends were 5 bases for V and 7 bases for J; bases not matched to a gene: 9. Germline CDR1 is SSHAT and CDR2 is FNYEAQ (reference sequence). This chain's CDR3 is CASSVWTGVGQPQHF. The CDR3 nucleotides are TGTGCCAGCAGCGTCTGGACAGGGGTCGGGCAGCCCCAGCATTTT.

The chain recombines TRBV6-1 with TRBJ2-3; D is unclear. The CDR3 length is 14 residues. Trimming pared 7 bases from V and 1 base from J, leaving 12 bases between. CDR1 MNHNS and CDR2 SASEGT come from the germline V gene. Written as DNA, the CDR3 is TGTGCCAGCACCTCCGGTATGGGCACAGATACGCAGTATTTT. It codes for CASTSGMGTDTQYF.

The chain carries TRBV28 and TRBJ1-5, with a possible D match to TRBD1 (5 bases). Trimming removed 1 base at V and 11 bases at J, with 15 bases between. The CDR3 extends over 14 amino acids. CDR1 MDHEN and CDR2 SYDVKM come from the germline V gene. The CDR3 sequence is CASSLSSRVGAQHF. The CDR3 nucleotides read TGTGCCAGCAGTTTATCTTCCAGGGTGGGTGCCCAGCATTTT. Combining the CDR3 with reference TRBV28 and TRBJ1-5 gives the whole variable domain DVKVTQSSRYLVKRTGEKVFLECVQDMDHENMFWYRQDPGLGLRLIYFSYDVKMKEKGDIPEGYSVSREKKERFSLILESASTNQTSMYLCASSLSSRVGAQHFGDGTRLSIL.

The V gene is TRBV6-2 or TRBV6-3, the J gene TRBJ1-6; D possibly corresponds to TRBD1 (5 bases). V was clipped by 7 bases and J by 4 bases, with 17 bases between them. This CDR3 has 16 residues. The germline CDR1 and CDR2 sequences are MNHEY and SVGEGT. CDR3 sequence: CASNHGGFGYNSPLHF. The CDR3 DNA follows: TGTGCCAGCAACCACGGGGGGTTCGGATATAATTCACCCCTCCACTTT.

V usage is TRBV20-1 and J usage is TRBJ2-2; D perhaps matches TRBD2 (6 bases). The V and J ends lost 2 bases and 1 base respectively, with 14 bases between them. Germline CDR1 is DFQATT and CDR2 is SNEGSKA (reference sequence). The CDR3 consists of 16 residues. DNA for the CDR3: TGCAGTGCTAGAAAGTGGGGGGAGGAGAACACCGGGGAGCTGTTTTTT. It specifies CSARKWGEENTGELFF.

This clonotype was seen only a few times. DNA for the CDR3: TGTGCCAGCAGCCCGTGGGGCAGGGACAATCAGCCCCAGCATTTT. This encodes CASSPWGRDNQPQHF. V usage is TRBV27 and J usage is TRBJ1-5, with D possibly TRBD1 on 5 matching bases. Germline assignment: CDR1 MNHEY and CDR2 SMNVEV (reference sequence). V lost 6 bases and J 3 bases, leaving 15 bases between the germline ends. The CDR3 is 15 residues long.

This chain links TRBV20-1 with TRBJ2-7; D is perhaps TRBD2 (6 bases). CDR1 DFQATT and CDR2 SNEGSKA come from the germline V gene (reference sequence). The V end lost 3 bases, the J end lost 11 bases, and 14 bases lay between the germline ends. This CDR3 spans 11 amino acids. CDR3 coding DNA: TGCAGTGCTAGTGGGGGGTACACGGAGTACTTC. Translating gives CSASGGYTEYF.

This chain uses TRBV19 with TRBJ1-2; 7 bases are shared with TRBD1. The CDR3 runs 13 residues. Germline V CDR1 and CDR2: LNHDA, SQIVND (reference sequence). The ends lost 3 bases at V and 4 bases at J; junction bases unmatched: 2. CDR3 sequence (DNA): TGTGCCAGTAGTATCGGGACAGCCTATGGCTACACCTTC. Its protein product is CASSIGTAYGYTF.

V is TRBV7-9 and J is TRBJ1-2, with D perhaps TRBD1 (5 bases). The V and J ends lost 7 bases and 3 bases respectively, with 12 bases between them. The CDR3 has 13 residues. Germline CDR1 is SEHNR and CDR2 is FQNEAQ (reference sequence). The CDR3 DNA reads TGTGCCAGCAACCGGGGGGTGGACTATGGCTACACCTTC. Its protein product is CASNRGVDYGYTF.

The rearrangement uses TRBV7-2 and TRBJ1-1; D uncertain. The CDR3 has 16 amino acids. The germline CDR1 and CDR2 sequences are SGHTA and FQGNSA. V was cut by 5 bases and J by 4 bases, with 20 bases left in between. CDR3 loop: CASSQDPGGWGTEAFF. The CDR3 DNA is TGTGCCAGCAGCCAGGACCCCGGTGGGTGGGGCACTGAAGCTTTCTTT.

This chain's CDR3 is CSAPSGSLADTQYF. DNA for the CDR3: TGCAGTGCTCCTAGCGGGAGTTTAGCAGATACGCAGTATTTT. The chain carries TRBV20-1 and TRBJ2-3, with 10 bases fitting TRBD2. Germline CDR1 is DFQATT and CDR2 is SNEGSKA (reference sequence). The CDR3 runs to 14 residues. With 5 bases clipped from V and 4 bases from J, the junction kept 6 bases outside the gene matches.

The V call is TRBV20-1, the J call TRBJ1-2, with no clear D. The V gene's germline CDR1 is DFQATT and CDR2 SNEGSKA (reference sequence). Trimming removed 1 base at V and 2 bases at J, with 11 bases between. The CDR3 totals 14 residues. The DNA for the CDR3 is TGCAGTGCTAGAGCTACATCCACCAACTATGGCTACACCTTC. Its protein product is CSARATSTNYGYTF.

The V call is TRBV6-4, the J call TRBJ1-1; 10 nucleotides line up with TRBD1. J was trimmed by 1 base and V by 3 bases; bases with no gene match: 2. From germline, CDR1 is MRHNA and CDR2 SNTAGT. This CDR3 spans 15 amino acids. CDR3 sequence reads: CASSDRTGGNTEAFF. CDR3 coding DNA: TGTGCCAGCAGTGATAGGACAGGGGGGAACACTGAAGCTTTCTTT.

The chain has TRBV6-1 and TRBJ1-6; 8 nucleotides align to TRBD1. J lost 6 bases, V lost 6 bases, and 7 bases had no gene match. CDR3 size: 15 residues. In germline, CDR1 is MNHNS, CDR2 SASEGT. The CDR3 sequence: CASSKRQGSNSPLHF. The CDR3 DNA reads as TGTGCCAGCAGCAAAAGACAGGGGAGTAATTCACCCCTCCACTTT.

The V gene is TRBV15, the J gene TRBJ2-1; D may be TRBD2 (5 bases). Per the germline V gene, CDR1 is LNHNV and CDR2 is YYDKDF (reference sequence). Trimming removed 1 base at V and 6 bases at J, with 19 bases between. This CDR3 is 17 amino acids long. The CDR3 here is CATSRGSLALIANEQFF. The CDR3 nucleotides read TGTGCCACCAGCAGAGGAAGCCTAGCCCTCATCGCCAATGAGCAGTTCTTC.

This chain uses TRBV28 with TRBJ2-5, with 7 positions matching TRBD1. Germline trimming cut 4 bases from V and 12 bases from J; bases unmatched to any gene: 5. CDR1 and CDR2 (germline): MDHEN, SYDVKM. This CDR3 comprises 11 residues. In DNA form, the CDR3 reads TGTGCCAGCAGTTACCGGGACAGAGAGTACTTC. It yields the protein CASSYRDREYF.

The chain couples TRBV10-3 to TRBJ1-1; the D is unclear. The length of the CDR3 is 14 residues. From germline, CDR1 is ENHRY and CDR2 SYGVKD. Trimming removed 0 bases at V and 5 bases at J, with 10 bases between. CDR3 protein: CAISESLPDTEAFF. In nucleotides, the CDR3 is TGTGCCATCAGTGAGTCCCTACCTGATACTGAAGCTTTCTTT.

Only one count was recorded for this clonotype. The gene calls are TRBV29-1 and TRBJ2-3; weak D call: TRBD1 (6 bases). V was pared by 5 bases and J by 2 bases, with 11 bases between. Germline V gene data show CDR1 as SQVTM and CDR2 as ANQGSEA. CDR3 size: 13 residues. CDR3 bases: TGCAGCGTTAGGACAGTTGTCACAGATACGCAGTATTTT. Protein product: CSVRTVVTDTQYF.

This clonotype was seen more than once but under ten times. CDR3 region: CATSRTSGAYEQYF. CDR3 DNA sequence: TGTGCCACCAGCCGGACTAGCGGGGCCTACGAGCAGTACTTC. The chain has TRBV15 and TRBJ2-7, with 12 bases identical to TRBD2. V was clipped by 5 bases and J by 2 bases; unmatched bases: 1. This CDR3 region has 14 residues. Germline lookup yields CDR1 LNHNV and CDR2 YYDKDF (reference sequence).

The chain is built from TRBV6-2 or TRBV6-3 and TRBJ1-2; no clear D gene. Looked up from germline, CDR1 is MNHEY and CDR2 is SVGEGT. V was pared by 3 bases and J by 4 bases, with 6 bases between. This CDR3 has 12 residues. The CDR3, as DNA: TGTGCCAGCAGTTATGGAGTCTATGGCTACACCTTC. The encoded protein is CASSYGVYGYTF.